This T cell receptor (beta chain) was identified in a study of blood T cell repertoires in COVID-19. Study overall: COVID-19 samples from acute and convalescent phases originated in the United States, Italy and Spain. Nucleic acid was either cDNA or gDNA, and it came from T cells, B-cell-depleted T cells, or PBMCs.

TCRdb's table, derived via immunoSEQ multiplex PCR, lists solely in-frame clones and lacks some. The sample has approximately 160,000 clones; roughly 80% are singletons. CDR3 size: 15 residues. The germline V gene has CDR1 MRHNA and CDR2 SNTAGT. V dropped 6 bases and J dropped 0 bases, with 13 bases sitting between them. Input material: peripheral blood. The chain recombines TRBV6-4 with TRBJ2-3; D remains unclear. The origin of this receptor is an older man with acute or convalescent COVID-19. This chain's CDR3 is CASSAGFSSTDTQYF. The CDR3 nucleotides read TGTGCCAGCAGCGCCGGTTTTTCTAGCACAGATACGCAGTATTTT.